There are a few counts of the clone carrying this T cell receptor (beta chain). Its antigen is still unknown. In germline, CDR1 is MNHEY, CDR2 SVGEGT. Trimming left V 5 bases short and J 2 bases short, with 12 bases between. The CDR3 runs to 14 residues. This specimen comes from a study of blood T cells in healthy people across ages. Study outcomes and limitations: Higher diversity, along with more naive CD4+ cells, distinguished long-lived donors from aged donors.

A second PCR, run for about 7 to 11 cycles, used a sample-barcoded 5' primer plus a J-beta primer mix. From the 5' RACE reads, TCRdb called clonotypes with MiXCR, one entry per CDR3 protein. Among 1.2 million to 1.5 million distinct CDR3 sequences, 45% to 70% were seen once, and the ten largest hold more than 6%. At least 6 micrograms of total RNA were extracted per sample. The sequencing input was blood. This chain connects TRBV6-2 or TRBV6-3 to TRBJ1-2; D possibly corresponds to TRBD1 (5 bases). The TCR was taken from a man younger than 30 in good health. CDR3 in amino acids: CASSKSTGNYGYTF. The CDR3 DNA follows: TGTGCCAGCAGTAAATCAACAGGAAACTATGGCTACACCTTC.